This T cell receptor beta chain was retrieved from a study of identical twins. From the 5' RACE reads, TCRdb called clonotypes with MiXCR, one entry per CDR3 protein. Of 1.5 million or so distinct CDR3 sequences in the sample, roughly 35% were seen once. Germline CDR1 reads KGHDR; CDR2 reads SFDVKD. The V gene lost 6 bases and the J gene lost 0 bases, with 5 bases spanning the gap. This CDR3 has 13 residues. This clonotype was counted a few times. This chain uses TRBV24-1 with TRBJ2-1; D unresolved. This receptor was identified in a newborn girl in good health. Sequences were obtained from cord blood. CDR3 sequence: CATSKGSYNEQFF. The CDR3 DNA follows: TGTGCCACCAGTAAGGGCTCCTACAATGAGCAGTTCTTC.